These T cell receptor beta chains were read from a single sample in a study of T cells in Graves' hyperthyroidism and ophthalmopathy. Each CDR3 protein gets one entry after TCRdb re-called the multiplex PCR reads with MiXCR. Of 500,000 to 750,000 distinct CDR3 sequences in the sample, around 45% were seen once. Sequenced sample: peripheral blood or thyroid tissue (not recorded which). Receptors were obtained from a woman between 18 and 30 years old with Graves' hyperthyroidism. The CDR3 runs from the conserved cysteine through the conserved F or W. The D gene is left open where the match is weak. Some rows mark clone size as missing; the rest say once, few, many or name a class of expanded clone.

TRBV15	NA	TRBJ2-6	15	NA	TGTGCCACCAGCAGTCACCAATCTGGGGCCAACGTCCTGACTTTC	CATSSHQSGANVLTF
TRBV7-2	NA	TRBJ1-2	16	once	TGTGCCAGCAGTGATAATGCGTCAGGACTAGGCTATGGCTACACCTTC	CASSDNASGLGYGYTF
TRBV29-1	NA	TRBJ1-1	14	NA	TGCAGCGTGTCCAGGGTTACAGGGAGGACTGAAGCTTTCTTT	CSVSRVTGRTEAFF
TRBV5-6	TRBD1	TRBJ2-5	18	many	TGTGCCAGCAGCTTGGCGGGATGGGACAGGACCTCCCAAGAGACCCAGTACTTC	CASSLAGWDRTSQETQYF
TRBV5-1	NA	TRBJ2-2	15	once	TGCGCCGCCCAGTCTATCCGGGAACACACCGGGGAGCTGTTTTTT	CAAQSIREHTGELFF
TRBV7-2	NA	TRBJ2-7	14	NA	TGTGCCAGCAGCTTAGGGCTAGCGAGGAATGAGCAGTACTTC	CASSLGLARNEQYF
TRBV5-1	NA	TRBJ2-5	18	NA	TGCGCCAGCGGCTTGACTCCTTTGGTCTACGCGGAACAAGAGACCCAGTACTTC	CASGLTPLVYAEQETQYF
TRBV19	TRBD2	TRBJ2-2	15	few	TGTGCCAGTAGTAAGAGGGAGGGCGACACCGGGGAGCTGTTTTTT	CASSKREGDTGELFF
TRBV27	NA	TRBJ2-7	14	few	TGTGCCAGCAGTTTATCTGCAGGGGCCTACGAGCAGTACTTC	CASSLSAGAYEQYF
TRBV20-1	NA	TRBJ1-2	13	many	TGCAGTGCTAGCCAAACAGCTAACTATGGCTACACCTTC	CSASQTANYGYTF
TRBV20-1	TRBD2	TRBJ2-5	15	many	TGCAGCTGTGTTAGCGGGAGTAGGTCGGGAGAGACCCAGTACTTC	CSCVSGSRSGETQYF
TRBV11-3	TRBD1	TRBJ1-2	16	NA	TGTGCCAGCAGCGTCCGGGACAGGGGTAATAACTATGGCTACACCTTC	CASSVRDRGNNYGYTF
TRBV29-1	NA	TRBJ2-5	14	many	TGCAGCGTTGAAGGGAGATGGGTTTCCGAGACCCAGTACTTC	CSVEGRWVSETQYF
TRBV28	NA	TRBJ2-7	15	many	TGTGCCAGCAGTTCGGTTATATCGGGGTATCGCGAGCAGTACTTC	CASSSVISGYREQYF
TRBV2	NA	TRBJ1-1	14	many	TGTGCCAGCAGTGTCGTCAGCGGATTCACTGAAGCTTTCTTT	CASSVVSGFTEAFF
TRBV7-6	NA	TRBJ2-3	17	NA	TGTGCCAGCAGTTTCCCTGGTAACGGGATGGGGACAGATACGCAGTATTTT	CASSFPGNGMGTDTQYF
TRBV7-8	NA	TRBJ2-5	13	NA	TGTGCCAGCAGCTTAGTCGTTTCCGAGACCCAGTACTTC	CASSLVVSETQYF
TRBV7-9	NA	TRBJ1-5	13	many	TGTGCCAGCAGCTTAGCGTGGGAGCAGCCCCAGCATTTT	CASSLAWEQPQHF
TRBV19	TRBD1	TRBJ1-4	17	NA	TGTGCCAGTAGTGTCACGGGACAGGGGTCGGGCAATGAAAAACTGTTTTTT	CASSVTGQGSGNEKLFF
TRBV11-2	TRBD2	TRBJ2-5	15	once	TGTGCCAGCAGCTTAGATCGACTAGCGGGAGTGACCCAGTACTTC	CASSLDRLAGVTQYF
TRBV2	TRBD1	TRBJ1-6	15	many	TGTGCCAGCAGCAGGGACAGGGAAAGGAATTCACCCCTCCACTTT	CASSRDRERNSPLHF
TRBV20-1	NA	TRBJ2-5	16	many	TGCAGTGCTAGAGATTGGGGAGGGACAGACCAAGAGACCCAGTACTTC	CSARDWGGTDQETQYF
TRBV10-1	TRBD1	TRBJ1-2	14	NA	TGCGCCAGCAGTGACACAGGGGAAGGCTATGGCTACACCTTC	CASSDTGEGYGYTF
TRBV25-1	TRBD1	TRBJ2-7	14	NA	TGTGCCAGCAGGAGGACAGGGGCCTCCTACGAGCAGTACTTC	CASRRTGASYEQYF
TRBV4-1	NA	TRBJ2-5	13	NA	TGCGCCAGCAGTCACGGTCGGACGGAGACCCAGTACTTC	CASSHGRTETQYF
TRBV5-1	NA	TRBJ1-4	15	many	TGCGCCAGCAGCCAGGGGACCACAACTAATGAAAAACTGTTTTTT	CASSQGTTTNEKLFF
TRBV19	TRBD2	TRBJ2-1	14	NA	TGTGCCAGTAGGACTAGCCCCTCCTACAATGAGCAGTTCTTC	CASRTSPSYNEQFF
TRBV20-1	NA	TRBJ1-6	13	many	TGCAGTGCTAGAGCAGAATATAATTCACCCCTCCACTTT	CSARAEYNSPLHF
TRBV19	NA	TRBJ1-4	13	many	TGTGCCAGTGCGAGGGGCACTAATGAAAAACTGTTTTTT	CASARGTNEKLFF
TRBV29-1	NA	TRBJ1-4	15	NA	TGCAGCGTTTTCAGCGGGAGGGCCTACAATGAAAAACTGTTTTTT	CSVFSGRAYNEKLFF
TRBV5-8	TRBD1	TRBJ1-1	14	once	TGTGCCAGCAGCGCGGGACAGGGGCGCACTGAAGCTTTCTTT	CASSAGQGRTEAFF
TRBV12-3/TRBV12-4	TRBD1	TRBJ2-2	15	once	TGTGCCAGCAGTTTCCCGGACAGGCACACCGGGGAGCTGTTTTTT	CASSFPDRHTGELFF
TRBV20-1	TRBD1	TRBJ1-6	14	NA	TGCAGTGCTATTAGCGACAGGGCGAACTCACCCCTCCACTTT	CSAISDRANSPLHF
TRBV12-3/TRBV12-4	NA	TRBJ2-7	11	many	TGTGCCAGCAGTTTCCTATACGAGCAGTACTTC	CASSFLYEQYF
TRBV5-1	TRBD1	TRBJ1-1	15	many	TGCGCCAGCAGCTTGATGACAGGGACCAACACTGAAGCTTTCTTT	CASSLMTGTNTEAFF
TRBV11-2	NA	TRBJ1-5	14	NA	TGTGCCAGCAGCCTTTTGGGGACCAATCAGCCCCAGCATTTT	CASSLLGTNQPQHF
TRBV11-2	NA	TRBJ2-7	11	NA	TGTGCCAGCAGCTTCCGGAATGAGCTGTACTTC	CASSFRNELYF
TRBV9	NA	TRBJ2-7	12	many	TGTGCCAGCAGCGGGCCCGGCTACGAGCAGTACTTC	CASSGPGYEQYF
TRBV27	TRBD1	TRBJ1-2	16	many	TGTGCCAGCAGGCCACCCCGGGACAGGGGGCATGATGGCTACACCTTC	CASRPPRDRGHDGYTF
TRBV6-1	NA	TRBJ1-2	12	NA	TGTGCCAGCAGTGACGGGGAGAGGGGCTACACCTTC	CASSDGERGYTF
TRBV2	TRBD1	TRBJ1-1	14	many	TGTGCCAGCGGCCGGGACCAGGGGGCCGCTGAAGCTTTCTTT	CASGRDQGAAEAFF
TRBV11-3	NA	TRBJ1-4	14	NA	TGTGCCAGCAGCTTCGGGATTTTTAATGAAAAACTGTTTTTT	CASSFGIFNEKLFF
TRBV20-1	NA	TRBJ1-1	12	many	TGCAGTGCCCCCCCCGGAGGCACTGAAGCTTTCTTT	CSAPPGGTEAFF
TRBV13	NA	TRBJ2-2	13	many	TGTGCCAGCAGCCAACTCTTCCGAGGGGAGCTGTTTTTT	CASSQLFRGELFF
TRBV11-2	NA	TRBJ1-4	18	NA	TGTGCCAGCAGCTCCATAAGACAGCCGCAGGGCGTTTCGGGAAAACTGTTTTTT	CASSSIRQPQGVSGKLFF